Following are 17 T cell receptor beta chains from one sample sequenced in a study of multiple sclerosis patients with progressive multifocal leukoencephalopathy. As to time point: before natalizumab initiation. Here immunoSEQ multiplex PCR was the method, and the copy in TCRdb shows in-frame clones only, minus some. This sample yields 25,000 to 35,000 clones, of which around nine tenths are seen a single time; approximately 1% belongs to the top ten. The sample comprised PBMCs. These TCRs come from a human donor with multiple sclerosis.

This clone appeared once. The chain couples TRBV4-3 to TRBJ2-4; D ambiguous. Germline V gene sequence: CDR1 LGHNA, CDR2 YSLEER. V was cut by 4 bases and J by 6 bases, with 13 bases left in between. There are 14 residues in the CDR3. The CDR3 loop is CASSPLIDLNIQYF. The CDR3 coding sequence is TGCGCCAGCAGCCCCCTAATTGACTTAAACATTCAGTACTTC.

The chain carries TRBV5-1 and TRBJ2-5, with TRBD1 matching 7 bases. V was pared by 4 bases and J by 1 base, with 7 bases of the junction left unmatched. There are 15 residues in the CDR3. Per germline, CDR1 SGHRS and CDR2 YFSETQ. CDR3 nucleotides: TGCGCCAGCAGCCCTAACACAGGGGCCCAAGAGACCCAGTACTTC. Residues: CASSPNTGAQETQYF.

The chain recombines TRBV11-3 with TRBJ2-3, with D perhaps TRBD2 (5 bases). The CDR3 has 15 residues. The V end was cut by 5 bases, the J end by 0 bases, with 12 bases between. Germline V gene data show CDR1 as SGHNT and CDR2 as YENEEA. In DNA form, the CDR3 reads TGTGCCAGCAGCCGAGCGGTGTCTAGCACAGATACGCAGTATTTT. It translates to CASSRAVSSTDTQYF.

The chain is built from TRBV7-2 and TRBJ2-3; 11 nucleotides agree with TRBD1. There are 17 residues in the CDR3. Germline values: CDR1 SGHTA, CDR2 FQGNSA. The trim removed 1 base at V and 4 bases at J, leaving 7 bases unmatched. DNA for the CDR3: TGTGCCAGCAGCTTAGGGTGGGGACAGGGGGGGGCAGATACGCAGTATTTT. Its protein is CASSLGWGQGGADTQYF.

CDR3 coding DNA: TGTGCCTGGGGGGACTTAGATACGCAGTATTTT. It codes for CAWGDLDTQYF. The chain joins TRBV30 to TRBJ2-3; tentatively, D is TRBD2 (6 bases). Germline-derived CDR1 and CDR2 are GTSNPN and SVGIG (reference sequence). V was clipped by 5 bases and J by 5 bases, with 8 bases between them. CDR3 length equals 11 residues. Looking up the rest from reference TRBV30 and TRBJ2-3 gives the full variable domain: SQTIHQWPATLVQPVGSPLSLECTVEGTSNPNLYWYRQAAGRGLQLLFYSVGIGQISSEVPQNLSASRPQDRQFILSSKKLLLSDSGFYLCAWGDLDTQYFGPGTRLTVL.

The genes are TRBV5-6 and TRBJ1-5; D might be TRBD1 (5 bases). The CDR3 is 15 amino acids. V was trimmed by 4 bases and J by 3 bases, leaving 14 bases between them. Germline values: CDR1 SGHDT, CDR2 YYEEEE. CDR3 protein: CASSTWGRNNQPQHF. In DNA form, the CDR3 reads TGTGCCAGCAGCACGTGGGGACGGAACAATCAGCCCCAGCATTTT.

This sequence joins TRBV27 and TRBJ1-1; D uncertain. CDR1 MNHEY and CDR2 SMNVEV come from the germline V gene (reference sequence). V lost 2 bases and J lost 0, with 13 bases in between. The CDR3 has 16 residues. CDR3 sequence reads: CASSLMEEEMNTEAFF. DNA of the CDR3: TGTGCCAGCAGTTTAATGGAGGAGGAGATGAACACTGAAGCTTTCTTT.

The chain uses TRBV18 and TRBJ1-1; D call uncertain. The germline CDR1 and CDR2 sequences are KGHSH and LQKENI. This CDR3 contains 15 residues. V gave up 3 bases and J gave up 4 bases, with 15 bases separating them. CDR3 DNA sequence: TGTGCCAGCTCACCCGGGCCAAGCCCCTTCACTGAAGCTTTCTTT. Translated, it gives CASSPGPSPFTEAFF.

V gene TRBV11-2 combines with J gene TRBJ1-2, with no clear D. In germline, CDR1 is SGHAT, CDR2 FQNNGV. The CDR3 runs to 13 residues. V lost 2 bases, J lost 6 bases, and 10 bases lay in between. This chain's CDR3 is CASSLSPRDGYTF. CDR3 nucleotide sequence: TGTGCCAGCAGCTTATCCCCTAGGGATGGCTACACCTTC.

J is TRBJ2-4 and V is TRBV6-5; weak D call: TRBD1 (6 bases). This CDR3 spans 15 amino acids. Trimming left V 5 bases short and J 1 base short, with 12 bases between. The germline V gene has CDR1 MNHEY and CDR2 SVGAGI. The CDR3 here is CASSPGATAKNIQYF. The CDR3 DNA reads TGTGCCAGCAGTCCAGGGGCGACGGCCAAAAACATTCAGTACTTC.

The chain recombines TRBV7-9 with TRBJ2-3; TRBD1 matches 7 bases. Germline CDR1 SEHNR, CDR2 FQNEAQ (reference sequence). The length of the CDR3 is 19 residues. Trimming took 5 bases from V and 3 from J; bases not matched to a gene: 20. The chain's CDR3 is CASSLPALPRQGSTDTQYF. The DNA for the CDR3 is TGTGCCAGCAGCCTCCCAGCCCTCCCGAGACAGGGTAGTACAGATACGCAGTATTTT.

The J gene is TRBJ2-2, the V gene TRBV5-6; D remains ambiguous. The CDR3 is 14 residues long. Germline lookup yields CDR1 SGHDT and CDR2 YYEEEE. Trimming shortened V by 0 bases and J by 2 bases, and 5 bases separated the two germline ends. The CDR3 nucleotides read TGTGCCAGCAGCTTGGTCACCAACACCGGGGAGCTGTTTTTT. Amino acid sequence: CASSLVTNTGELFF.

This rearrangement joins TRBV28 to TRBJ1-1; possibly TRBD1 for D (5 bases). The CDR3 is 15 residues long. V lost 3 bases, J lost 5 bases, and 16 bases lay in between. Germline V gene sequence: CDR1 MDHEN, CDR2 SYDVKM. The CDR3 sequence is CASSFGAREVTEAFF. The CDR3 nucleotides are TGTGCCAGCAGTTTCGGAGCCAGGGAAGTGACTGAAGCTTTCTTT.

J is TRBJ1-3 and V is TRBV6-6; 8 bases fit TRBD1. CDR1 is MNHNY and CDR2 is SVGAGI in the germline V gene (reference sequence). The CDR3 runs to 13 residues. Trimming took 8 bases from V and 4 from J; bases not matched to a gene: 4. CDR3 sequence reads: CASRGQAGNTIYF. CDR3 DNA: TGTGCCAGCCGGGGACAGGCGGGAAACACCATATATTTT.

V and J are TRBV19 and TRBJ1-3, with 9 bases fitting TRBD1. Germline CDR1 and CDR2: LNHDA and SQIVND (reference sequence). This CDR3 has 14 amino acids. V gave up 7 bases and J gave up 4 bases; unmatched junction bases: 5. This chain's CDR3 is CASNDRGTGNTIYF. DNA for the CDR3: TGTGCCAGTAACGACAGGGGGACGGGAAACACCATATATTTT.

The chain carries TRBV23-1 and TRBJ1-4, with 9 positions matching TRBD1. TRBV23-1 is an open reading frame, and its role is uncertain. V lost 3 bases to trimming and J lost 8 bases; unmatched junction nucleotides: 7. The CDR3 contains 15 residues. This CDR3 is CASSHPGQGEEKLFF. Written as DNA, the CDR3 is TGCGCCAGCAGTCATCCGGGACAGGGTGAAGAAAAACTGTTTTTT.

The chain carries TRBV6-6 and TRBJ1-2, with D possibly being TRBD1 (6 bases). V lost 2 bases and J 6 bases, leaving 10 bases between the germline ends. Germline V gives CDR1 MNHNY, CDR2 SVGAGI (reference sequence). The CDR3 contains 13 residues. In DNA form, the CDR3 reads TGTGCCAGCAGTTACCGGACAGACCATGGCTACACCTTC. Its translation is CASSYRTDHGYTF.